A selection of T cell receptor beta chains follows, all from one sample in a study of blood T cell repertoires in COVID-19. The table came from immunoSEQ multiplex PCR; TCRdb's copy has only in-frame clones and leaves some out. This table has a few hundred thousand clones, about 85% appearing once. The sample was PBMCs or T cells enriched from blood (not recorded which). Receptors originate from a woman in her fifties or sixties who had been exposed to COVID-19. Both conserved end residues are part of each CDR3. A D gene is named only where the DNA matches it firmly. The size of a clone is reported for some rows only, either as once, few or many, or as a class for expanded clones.

TRBJ1-1 TRBV28 NA NA CASSPIGRGYTEAFF TGTGCCAGCAGTCCGATAGGCCGGGGATATACTGAAGCTTTCTTT
TRBJ2-6 TRBV11-3 NA TRBD1 CASSQGAGANVLTF TGTGCCAGCAGCCAGGGGGCTGGGGCCAACGTCCTGACTTTC
TRBJ1-2 TRBV19 NA NA CASLRATGPANYGYTF TGTGCCAGTCTCAGAGCTACAGGGCCAGCTAACTATGGCTACACCTTC
TRBJ2-7 TRBV5-4 NA TRBD2 CASSNAGVPYEQYF TGTGCCAGCAGCAACGCGGGGGTCCCCTACGAGCAGTACTTC
TRBJ2-4 TRBV3-1/TRBV3-2 NA TRBD1 CASSNTGTVKNIQYF TGTGCCAGCAGCAATACCGGGACAGTGAAAAACATTCAGTACTTC
TRBJ1-2 TRBV7-2 many NA CASSLGLLSLHYGYTF TGTGCCAGCAGCTTAGGACTCCTCAGCCTTCACTATGGCTACACCTTC
TRBJ1-1 TRBV28 NA NA CASSLDRMLEAFF TGTGCCAGCAGTTTAGATAGAATGCTTGAAGCTTTCTTT
TRBJ2-2 TRBV2 NA TRBD2 CASSGGSGGNTGELFF TGTGCCAGCAGTGGAGGTAGCGGGGGGAACACCGGGGAGCTGTTTTTT
TRBJ2-7 TRBV15 NA NA CATSYKSLFYEQYF TGTGCCACCAGCTATAAGAGCCTTTTCTACGAGCAGTACTTC
TRBJ2-2 TRBV6-5 NA NA CASSYSSLGSTGELFF TGTGCCAGCAGTTATTCGAGTCTAGGGAGCACCGGGGAGCTGTTTTTT
TRBJ1-1 TRBV12-3/TRBV12-4 NA NA CASSLPPFTEAFF TGTGCCAGCAGTTTACCTCCCTTCACTGAAGCTTTCTTT